This T cell receptor beta chain was found in a study of blood T cell repertoires in COVID-19. Study as a whole: Material from acute and convalescent COVID-19 was sourced from the United States, Italy and Spain. The cDNA or gDNA used as material had been derived from T cells, B-cell-depleted T cells, or PBMCs.

Original processing notes: Using reference gene primer amplification, nucleated cell counts were estimated. Only in-frame clones appear in the TCRdb table, and some are missing; sequencing was by immunoSEQ multiplex PCR. V and J calls plus clone size are reproduced from that table; the DNA served to infer D and trimming. This table has more than 200,000 clones, 86% appearing once. CDR3 length: 11 residues. CDR1 is SEHNR, CDR2 FQNEAQ, per germline (reference sequence). The V end lost 5 bases, the J end lost 11 bases, and 12 bases lay between the germline ends. The sequenced material came from peripheral blood. The rearrangement links TRBV7-9 to TRBJ1-1; D gene unclear. The sequence was obtained from a man aged 30 to 45 with active or convalescent COVID-19. The CDR3 DNA sequence: TGTGCCAGCAGCCGGGGTTCAGGCGCTTTCTTT. Translated: CASSRGSGAFF. The whole variable domain, remainder taken from reference TRBV7-9 and TRBJ1-1, is DTGVSQNPRHKITKRGQNVTFRCDPISEHNRLYWYRQTLGQGPEFLTYFQNEAQLEKSRLLSDRFSAERPKGSFSTLEIQRTEQGDSAMYLCASSRGSGAFFGQGTRLTVV.